This T cell receptor (beta chain) came from a study of graft-versus-host responses after intestinal transplantation. The ends were cut back, 1 base at V and 1 base at J, with 22 bases in the middle. The CDR3 is 19 amino acids. Germline CDR1 is LGHNT and CDR2 is FRNRAP. Worth noting for this clone: Its antigen is not known.

Profiling relied on immunoSEQ multiplex PCR, and the TCRdb table lists in-frame clones only, not all of them. The sample consists of about 100,000 clones, roughly nine tenths of them appearing once. Here the sequenced sample was unstimulated CD4+ T cells sorted from spleen or lymph node cells, taken before transplant. The sequence derives from a human donor who was the organ donor for an intestinal transplant. This chain joins TRBV12-5 and TRBJ1-2, with D perhaps matching TRBD1 (5 bases). The CDR3 here is CASGLEVGTVKTFNYGYTF. The CDR3 coding sequence is TGTGCTAGTGGTTTGGAGGTGGGGACGGTCAAGACGTTTAACTATGGCTACACCTTC.